These 22 T cell receptor beta chains came from one sample sequenced in a study of T-cell reconstitution after alpha-beta-depleted transplantation in children. Unique molecular identifiers were used in preparing the TCRbeta library. Via MiXCR, TCRdb re-called the PCR reads, giving one row per CDR3 protein. This sample has 440,000 or so distinct CDR3 sequences, with around 46% found just once. Sequenced material: PBMCs, taken before TCRalphabeta/CD19-depleted stem cell transplant. Receptors were obtained from a girl aged 2-15 years with aplastic anemia, due to receive a stem cell transplant.

The genes are TRBV5-4 and TRBJ2-7; 12 bases align to TRBD2. J was trimmed by 1 base and V by 4 bases; bases with no gene match: 6. From germline, CDR1 is SGHNT and CDR2 YYREEE (reference sequence). The CDR3 length is 16 residues. The CDR3 bases are TGTGCCAGCAGCGCTAGCGGGAGGGCCATTTCCTACGAGCAGTACTTC. Its protein product is CASSASGRAISYEQYF.

This clonotype was observed once. The chain joins TRBV5-1 to TRBJ2-7, with 10 bases identical to TRBD1. Germline CDR1 is SGHRS and CDR2 is YFSETQ. The length of the CDR3 is 17 residues. The junction had 12 bases not matched to a gene; V was cut back by 4 bases and J by 2 bases. This chain's CDR3 is CASSPGQGGVLAYEQYF. The DNA of the CDR3 is TGCGCCAGCAGCCCCGGACAGGGGGGAGTTTTGGCCTACGAGCAGTACTTC.

The chain recombines TRBV12-3 or TRBV12-4 with TRBJ2-1; D possibly corresponds to TRBD1 (5 bases). Trimming took off 7 bases at V and 11 bases at J, with 12 bases between the two ends. This CDR3 region has 11 residues. CDR3 residues: CASTVADKQFF. The CDR3, as DNA: TGTGCCAGCACCGTGGCGGACAAGCAGTTCTTC.

Worth noting for this clonotype: One end of the junction varies from germline; a read error may be responsible. The chain recombines TRBV4-1 with TRBJ2-3; perhaps TRBD1 as D (6 bases). The germline V gene has CDR1 MGHRA and CDR2 YSYEKL. This CDR3 has 16 residues. The CDR3 loop reads CPSSLLETPTQGSQYF. In DNA form, the CDR3 reads TGCCCCAGCAGTCTATTGGAAACTCCGACACAGGGCTCGCAGTATTTT.

To note about this clonotype: The junction and the germline gene differ at one end; a read error may be behind it. The chain links TRBV20-1 to TRBJ2-3, with D unresolved. Germline CDR1 DFQATT, CDR2 SNEGSKA (reference sequence). The CDR3 totals 12 residues. In DNA form, the CDR3 reads TGCAGTGCTAGGGACGGCACAGATAGGCAGTATTTT. Translation: CSARDGTDRQYF.

This clonotype occurred many times. The V call is TRBV7-3, the J call TRBJ2-1, with 14 bases matching TRBD2. Germline V gene data show CDR1 as SGHTA and CDR2 as FQGTGA. The trim removed 0 bases at V and 9 bases at J, leaving 4 bases unmatched. This CDR3 contains 16 residues. CDR3 nucleotide sequence: TGTGCCAGCAGCTTAACGACTAGCGGGAGGGCCATTGAGCAGTTCTTC. This translates into CASSLTTSGRAIEQFF.

This chain links TRBV7-2 with TRBJ2-1, with D unclear. The CDR3 is 17 residues long. Germline V gene data show CDR1 as SGHTA and CDR2 as FQGNSA. Trimming shortened V by 1 base and J by 4 bases, and 17 bases separated the two germline ends. CDR3 DNA sequence: TGTGCCAGCAGCTTAGGGTCTCCAATCACAAGGTACAATGAGCAGTTCTTC. Protein product: CASSLGSPITRYNEQFF.

This clonotype was recorded a few times. This chain joins TRBV10-3 and TRBJ2-7; no reliable D call. Trimming left V 2 bases short and J 2 bases short, with 19 bases between. The CDR3 consists of 17 residues. Germline V gives CDR1 ENHRY, CDR2 SYGVKD. CDR3 region: CAISESQLDPKPYEQYF. CDR3 nucleotides: TGTGCCATCAGTGAGAGCCAGTTAGATCCTAAACCCTACGAGCAGTACTTC.

The CDR3 sequence is CASSRELAEASYNEQFF. The CDR3 DNA sequence: TGTGCCAGCAGCCGAGAACTAGCGGAGGCCTCCTACAATGAGCAGTTCTTC. This chain uses TRBV3-1 with TRBJ2-1; 8 bases are a match to TRBD2. V dropped 4 bases and J dropped 0; count of bases not matched to a gene: 8. Germline V CDR1 and CDR2: LGHDT, YNNKEL (reference sequence). CDR3 size: 17 residues.

The chain couples TRBV27 to TRBJ2-2; maybe TRBD2 (5 bases). V was trimmed by 7 bases and J by 2 bases, leaving 17 bases between them. Per the germline V gene, CDR1 is MNHEY and CDR2 is SMNVEV (reference sequence). This CDR3 is built from 16 residues. CDR3 residues: CASTTRGRANTGELFF. CDR3 nucleotides: TGTGCCAGCACCACCCGAGGGAGAGCCAACACCGGGGAGCTGTTTTTT.

The chain combines TRBV7-2 with TRBJ2-2; D may be TRBD2 (6 bases). This CDR3 is 15 amino acids long. The V gene's germline CDR1 is SGHTA and CDR2 FQGNSA. The germline V and J ends were trimmed by 5 bases and 4 bases, with 14 bases remaining between them. DNA for the CDR3: TGTGCCAGCAGCCCAAGGAGGGTTGGCACCGGGGAGCTGTTTTTT. Translating gives CASSPRRVGTGELFF.

This clonotype was observed a few times. This chain joins TRBV29-1 and TRBJ2-7, with D tentatively TRBD1 (6 bases). CDR1 and CDR2 (germline): SQVTM, ANQGSEA. The CDR3 is made up of 13 amino acids. V was trimmed by 7 bases and J by 0 bases, leaving 13 bases between them. The CDR3 sequence: CSAAPGHSYEQYF. DNA of the CDR3: TGCAGCGCTGCCCCGGGACACTCCTACGAGCAGTACTTC.

This sequence joins TRBV5-1 and TRBJ2-1; D is ambiguous. The CDR3 loop spans 17 amino acids. CDR1 and CDR2 from the germline V gene are SGHRS and YFSETQ. Trimming cost V 0 bases and J 0 bases, with 13 bases left between them. In DNA, the CDR3 is TGCGCCAGCAGCTTGGATCTAGTTAGCTTCTCCTACAATGAGCAGTTCTTC. Its protein is CASSLDLVSFSYNEQFF.

This clonotype showed up many times. The CDR3 DNA reads as TGTGCCAGCAGTTCAGACCGGCTAGCGCACACCTACGAGCAGTACTTC. It encodes CASSSDRLAHTYEQYF. The chain recombines TRBV12-3 or TRBV12-4 with TRBJ2-7; D may be TRBD2 (6 bases). CDR3 size: 16 residues. V shed 4 bases and J shed 2 bases, with 18 bases lying between them.

This clonotype appeared many times. The chain combines TRBV12-3 or TRBV12-4 with TRBJ2-3; D unclear. The V gene lost 2 bases and the J gene lost 6 bases, with 9 bases spanning the gap. This CDR3 region has 13 residues. The CDR3 is CASSLSAGDTQYF. DNA for the CDR3: TGTGCCAGCAGTTTAAGCGCCGGGGATACGCAGTATTTT.

This clonotype was seen only a few times. The chain links TRBV10-3 to TRBJ1-4, with D possibly matching TRBD1 (5 bases). The germline CDR1 and CDR2 sequences are ENHRY and SYGVKD. Trimming shortened V by 3 bases and J by 7 bases, and 12 bases separated the two germline ends. The CDR3 runs to 14 residues. The CDR3 is CAISEGAKGEKLFF. The CDR3 nucleotides read TGTGCCATCAGTGAAGGGGCTAAGGGTGAAAAACTGTTTTTT.

This clonotype has a count of ten or more. The chain joins TRBV9 to TRBJ2-2; TRBD2 is a possible D gene (7 bases). This CDR3 has 15 residues. Germline CDR1 and CDR2: SGDLS and YYNGEE. Trimming pared 0 bases from V and 3 bases from J, leaving 9 bases between. The CDR3 protein is CASSVGRGHTGELFF. CDR3 in DNA: TGTGCCAGCAGCGTAGGGCGGGGGCACACCGGGGAGCTGTTTTTT.

In its sample, this clonotype was seen many times. V usage is TRBV3-1 and J usage is TRBJ2-7, with no clear D. The CDR3 contains 14 residues. The germline gives CDR1 LGHDT, CDR2 YNNKEL (reference sequence). V was pared by 3 bases and J by 4 bases, with 13 bases between. CDR3 in amino acids: CASSQLNGLYEQYF. DNA for the CDR3: TGTGCCAGCAGCCAGCTCAACGGGCTTTACGAGCAGTACTTC.

The chain uses TRBV21-1 and TRBJ2-3; no check of the table's D call, TRBD1, against the DNA was made. TRBV21-1 is reported as a pseudogene. The CDR3 contains 15 residues. The CDR3 coding sequence is TGTGCCAGCAGTTCGGGGCGGGGGCGAGCAGATACGCAGTATTTT. Amino acids: CASSSGRGRADTQYF.

This clonotype was found once. The rearrangement links TRBV28 to TRBJ1-1; TRBD1 matches at 7 bases. Germline CDR1 is MDHEN and CDR2 is SYDVKM. The CDR3 is 14 residues long. The V gene end was trimmed by 6 bases and the J gene end by 4 bases; junction bases not matched to a gene: 8. The DNA for the CDR3 is TGTGCCAGCAGGAAACTCGACAGGGTCACTGAAGCTTTCTTT. Its translation is CASRKLDRVTEAFF.

This clonotype has at least ten counts. The chain joins TRBV18 to TRBJ2-3; possible D gene TRBD1, 5 bases. The length of the CDR3 is 16 residues. Trimming stripped 2 bases from V and 1 base from J, with 13 bases between. From germline, CDR1 is KGHSH and CDR2 LQKENI. Written as DNA, the CDR3 is TGTGCCAGCTCACCAAGGGGCCCTCTCGGCACAGATACGCAGTATTTT. This gives the protein CASSPRGPLGTDTQYF.

The CDR3 nucleotides are TGCAGCGTTGTTGGGACTAGCGGACCGCACACAGATACGCAGTATTTT. Translation gives CSVVGTSGPHTDTQYF. The rearrangement joins TRBV29-1 to TRBJ2-3; 11 nucleotides match TRBD2. The V gene end was trimmed by 4 bases and the J gene end by 2 bases; junction bases not matched to a gene: 8. Per germline, CDR1 SQVTM and CDR2 ANQGSEA. The CDR3 sequence is 16 residues long.